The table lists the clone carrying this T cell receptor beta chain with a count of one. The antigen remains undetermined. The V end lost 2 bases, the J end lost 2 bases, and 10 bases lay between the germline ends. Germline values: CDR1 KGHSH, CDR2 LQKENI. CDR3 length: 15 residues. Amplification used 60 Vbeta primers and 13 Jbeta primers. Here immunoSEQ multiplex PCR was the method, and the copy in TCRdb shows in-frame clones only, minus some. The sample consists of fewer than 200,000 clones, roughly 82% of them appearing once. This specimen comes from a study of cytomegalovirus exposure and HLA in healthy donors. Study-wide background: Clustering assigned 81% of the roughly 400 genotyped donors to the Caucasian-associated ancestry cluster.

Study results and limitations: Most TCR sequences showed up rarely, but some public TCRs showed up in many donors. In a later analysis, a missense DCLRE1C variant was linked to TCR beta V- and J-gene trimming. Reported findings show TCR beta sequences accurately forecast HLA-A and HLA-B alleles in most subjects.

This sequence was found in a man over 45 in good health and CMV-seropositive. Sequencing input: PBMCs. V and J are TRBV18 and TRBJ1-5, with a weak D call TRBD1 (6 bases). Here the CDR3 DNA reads TGTGCCAGCTCACCAGAGGCAGGGGGCAATCAGCCCCAGCATTTT. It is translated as CASSPEAGGNQPQHF.